The rows below give T cell receptor beta chains drawn from one sample of a study of T-cell reconstitution after alpha-beta-depleted transplantation in children. TCRdb analysed the PCR reads with MiXCR anew, one entry per CDR3 protein. The sample has approximately 240,000 distinct CDR3 sequences; roughly a tenth are singletons. Sample: PBMCs, taken before TCRalphabeta/CD19-depleted stem cell transplant. The receptor source for this set is a child younger than two with acute myeloid leukemia, due to receive a stem cell transplant. The CDR3 runs from the conserved cysteine through the conserved F or W. D genes are given only for firm matches. Clone size is shown for a subset of rows, as once, few, many or a class of expanded clone.

15	TRBJ2-2	TRBV10-3	TRBD2	many	TGTGCCATCAGTTCCGGGGGGATGAACACCGGGGAGCTGTTTTTT	CAISSGGMNTGELFF
13	TRBJ2-3	TRBV9	NA	few	TGTGCCAGCAGCGCGATATCTCGGGACATGAAGTATTTT	CASSAISRDMKYF
16	TRBJ2-4	TRBV29-1	TRBD1	many	TGCAGCGTCCATAACCGACAGGGGGACGGCAAAAACATTCAGTACTTC	CSVHNRQGDGKNIQYF
15	TRBJ2-7	TRBV6-5	TRBD1	many	TGTGCCAGCAGTTACGGGGACAGGGGGGTAACCGAGCAGTACTTC	CASSYGDRGVTEQYF
15	TRBJ1-2	TRBV6-1	NA	many	TGTGCCAGCAGTGAACCCCCCAACACAGGGTTTGGCTACACCTTC	CASSEPPNTGFGYTF
15	TRBJ2-2	TRBV20-1	NA	many	TGCAGTGCTAGAGATCTGACTAGATACACCGGGGAGCTGTTTTTT	CSARDLTRYTGELFF
15	TRBJ2-2	TRBV27	TRBD1	many	TGTGCCAGCAGTGCCTCCGGGACAGGGACCGGGGAGCTGTTTTTT	CASSASGTGTGELFF
11	TRBJ2-4	TRBV2	NA	NA	TGTGCCAGCAGGGTCCAGTACATTCAGTACTTC	CASRVQYIQYF
12	TRBJ2-1	TRBV20-1	NA	many	TGCAGTGCTAGTGTTACCTGGGATGAGCAGTTCTTC	CSASVTWDEQFF
14	TRBJ1-1	TRBV12-3/TRBV12-4	NA	many	TGTGCCAGCAGGGAGAACAGACCCGAGACTGAAGCTTTCTTT	CASRENRPETEAFF
13	TRBJ1-2	TRBV11-2	NA	many	TGTGCCAGCAGCTTAACACCGGGGAGTGGCTACACCTTC	CASSLTPGSGYTF
13	TRBJ2-7	TRBV6-1	TRBD1	few	TGTGCCAGCAGTTGGACAGGGCCGGGTGAGCAGTACTTC	CASSWTGPGEQYF
15	TRBJ2-7	TRBV6-5	TRBD1	many	TGTGCCAGCAGTTACCACGGACAGGGCCTAAACGAGCAGTACTTC	CASSYHGQGLNEQYF
12	TRBJ1-1	TRBV5-5	NA	many	TGTGCCAGCAGCTTGGCAGGGTACGAAGCTTTCTTT	CASSLAGYEAFF
13	TRBJ1-2	TRBV18	TRBD1	many	TGTGCCAGCTCACCACGGGACAGCTCTGGCTACACCTTC	CASSPRDSSGYTF
15	TRBJ2-2	TRBV7-8	TRBD2	many	TGTGCCAGCAGCTTCACTAGCGGGAGGAGCGGGGAGCTGTTTTTT	CASSFTSGRSGELFF
14	TRBJ2-1	TRBV7-2	TRBD1	many	TGTGCCAGCAGCTCGGACAGGGGCTACAATGAGCAGTTCTTC	CASSSDRGYNEQFF
14	TRBJ2-7	TRBV7-8	NA	many	TGTGCCAGCAGCGAAAGGACGGACCACTACGAGCAGTACTTC	CASSERTDHYEQYF
12	TRBJ2-4	TRBV7-9	TRBD2	many	TGTGCCAGCAGCCCGGGAGGCGGAGGGCGGTACTTC	CASSPGGGGRYF
16	TRBJ2-1	TRBV4-1	TRBD2	few	TGCGCCAGCAGCCAAAGGGGACTAGCGGGAAGTAATGAGCAGTTCTTC	CASSQRGLAGSNEQFF
15	TRBJ2-5	TRBV5-1	TRBD1	few	TGCGCCAGCAGCTGGGAGGACAGGGATAAAGAGACCCAGTACTTC	CASSWEDRDKETQYF
11	TRBJ2-3	TRBV25-1	NA	many	TGTGCCAGCAACAGGGAAGATACGCAGTATTTT	CASNREDTQYF
16	TRBJ2-7	TRBV11-2	NA	many	TGTGCCAGCAGCTTGGGTACCCTATCACCTTCCTACGAGCAGTACTTC	CASSLGTLSPSYEQYF
12	TRBJ2-2	TRBV18	NA	many	TGTGCCAGCAGCCGCAACACCGGGGAGCTGTTTTTT	CASSRNTGELFF
12	TRBJ2-7	TRBV7-2	NA	many	TGTGCCAGCAGCCAATTCCCCTACGAGCAGTACTTC	CASSQFPYEQYF
15	TRBJ2-1	TRBV24-1	NA	NA	TGTGCCACCAGCCCGGGGCATTTCTCCTACAATGAGCAGTTCTTC	CATSPGHFSYNEQFF
16	TRBJ2-1	TRBV20-1	TRBD2	NA	TGCAGTGCTAGGGAGCTAGCGGGATCAACCTGCAACGAGCAGTTCTTC	CSARELAGSTCNEQFF
13	TRBJ1-5	TRBV20-1	NA	many	TGCAGTGCTAGAGATCAACGGGACCAGCCCCAGCATTTT	CSARDQRDQPQHF
15	TRBJ1-5	TRBV5-5	NA	many	TGTGCCAGCAGCTTGGAGGGGGGCCGTACTCAGCCCCAGCATTTT	CASSLEGGRTQPQHF
13	TRBJ1-2	TRBV7-9	NA	NA	TGTGCCAGCAGATACGGGACGGAAGAAGGCTACACCTTC	CASRYGTEEGYTF
14	TRBJ2-1	TRBV29-1	NA	many	TGCAGCGTTGAAGATCCTACTAGCCTTTTTGAGCAGTTCTTC	CSVEDPTSLFEQFF
15	TRBJ2-5	TRBV7-2	TRBD2	many	TGTGCCAGCAGCTTAGAAGCGGGGGGGCAAGAGACCCAGTACTTC	CASSLEAGGQETQYF
16	TRBJ2-6	TRBV6-1	TRBD2	many	TGTGCCAGCGATTCCCGGGGGGTAAGAGGGGCCAACGTCCTGACTTTC	CASDSRGVRGANVLTF
12	TRBJ2-7	TRBV29-1	TRBD2	NA	TGCAGCGTGACTAGCGGGGGGTACGAGCAGTACTTC	CSVTSGGYEQYF
13	TRBJ1-6	TRBV20-1	NA	many	TGCAGTGCTAGACACCGAACGGAGGGGCCCCTCCACTTT	CSARHRTEGPLHF
16	TRBJ2-1	TRBV5-1	TRBD1	many	TGCGCCAGCAGCTCCCAGACAGGGGGACCCTACAATGAGCAGTTCTTC	CASSSQTGGPYNEQFF
13	TRBJ1-1	TRBV6-4	TRBD1	NA	TGTACCAGCAGGGGACAGTTGAACACTGAAGCGTTCTTT	CTSRGQLNTEAFF
16	TRBJ2-1	TRBV12-3/TRBV12-4	NA	many	TGTGCCAGCCTCCCTGGGGGGGGCCACTCCTACAATGAGCAGTTCTTC	CASLPGGGHSYNEQFF
15	TRBJ2-3	TRBV5-6	NA	many	TGTGCCAGCAGCTTGCTGAGCGACAGCACAGATACGCAGTATTTT	CASSLLSDSTDTQYF
14	TRBJ1-4	TRBV7-2	TRBD1	many	TGTGCCAGCAGCCCAAACAGGGGAGGAGGGAAACTGTTTTTT	CASSPNRGGGKLFF
15	TRBJ1-1	TRBV18	NA	many	TGTGCCAGCTCACCAGGGCCGATTCCCGCCTTTGAAGCTTTCTTT	CASSPGPIPAFEAFF
15	TRBJ2-3	TRBV5-1	TRBD1	many	TGCGCCAGCAGCTTGGCCGACAGGGATGGAGATACGCAGTATTTT	CASSLADRDGDTQYF
15	TRBJ2-3	TRBV24-1	NA	many	TGTGCCACCCCGGCGAGGGGTCCAAGCACAGATACGCAGTATTTT	CATPARGPSTDTQYF
15	TRBJ2-5	TRBV12-3/TRBV12-4	TRBD1	NA	TGTGCCAGCAGTTTAGGGGACAGGGTGGAGGAGACCCAGTACTTC	CASSLGDRVEETQYF
15	TRBJ2-1	TRBV6-5	NA	NA	TGTGCCAGCAGTTACTCCGGGCAGGTAGTAAATGAGCAGTTCTTC	CASSYSGQVVNEQFF
13	TRBJ1-2	TRBV20-1	TRBD1	NA	TGCAATGCTGGACAGGGGGCTAACTATGGCTACACCTTC	CNAGQGANYGYTF
15	TRBJ2-1	TRBV5-1	NA	many	TGCGCCAGCAGCTCTCTAGGGGGAGGCGGCAATGAGCAGTTCTTC	CASSSLGGGGNEQFF
12	TRBJ2-7	TRBV20-1	NA	many	TGCAGTCCCAACAGGGATGCCTACGAGCAGTACTTC	CSPNRDAYEQYF
12	TRBJ2-1	TRBV20-1	NA	many	TGCAGTGCTACCCCGACTAGAGATGAGCAGTTCTTC	CSATPTRDEQFF
12	TRBJ1-4	TRBV25-1	NA	many	TGTGCCAGCAGTTTGGGGGTTGAAAAACTGTTTTTT	CASSLGVEKLFF
16	TRBJ2-4	TRBV11-3	TRBD2	few	TGTGCCAGCAGCTTAGAGAAGACGGGAGGGGGATACATTCAGTACTTC	CASSLEKTGGGYIQYF
14	TRBJ2-3	TRBV12-3/TRBV12-4	TRBD1	many	TGTGCCAGCAGTTCACAGGGGAGCCCAGATACGCAGTATTTT	CASSSQGSPDTQYF
15	TRBJ2-3	TRBV5-1	NA	NA	TGCGCCAGCAGCTTTAGTCCGCCGAGCACAGATACGCAGTATTTT	CASSFSPPSTDTQYF
16	TRBJ1-5	TRBV8-2	NA	once	TGTTGGCAGCTCATACATCTTGGGGGGGGTGAGGAGCCCCAGCATTTT	CWQLIHLGGGEEPQHF